Shown below are 19 T cell receptor beta chains from a single sample sequenced in a study of T cell responses to AZD1222 COVID-19 vaccine. Here immunoSEQ multiplex PCR was the method, and the copy in TCRdb shows in-frame clones only, minus some. The table lists about 160,000 clones, 94% of them singletons. The input for sequencing was peripheral blood, taken 28 days after the second AZD1222 dose. All receptors come from an adult who received the AZD1222 COVID-19 vaccine.

The chain combines TRBV11-2 with TRBJ2-7; D possibly corresponds to TRBD1 (5 bases). This CDR3 has 13 amino acids. Germline V gene lookup returns CDR1 SGHAT and CDR2 FQNNGV. Trimming removed 2 bases from V and 6 bases from J, with 11 bases in between. CDR3: CASSLQGTSEQYF. The CDR3 DNA reads TGTGCCAGCAGCTTACAGGGAACGAGCGAGCAGTACTTC.

The chain carries TRBV20-1 and TRBJ2-1; D is unclear. This CDR3 comprises 10 residues. The germline gives CDR1 DFQATT, CDR2 SNEGSKA (reference sequence). Trimming took off 6 bases at V and 9 bases at J, with 9 bases between the two ends. The CDR3 is CSAPRPEQFF. The CDR3 nucleotides read TGCAGTGCCCCGAGGCCTGAGCAGTTCTTC.

The chain couples TRBV11-2 to TRBJ2-1, with 12 positions matching TRBD2. Germline V lookup: CDR1 SGHAT, CDR2 FQNNGV. The J segment lost 7 bases and the V segment lost 1 base, leaving 2 bases of the junction unmatched. The CDR3 runs to 15 residues. CDR3 protein: CASSLGLAGDNEQFF. The CDR3 coding sequence is TGTGCCAGCAGCTTAGGACTAGCGGGAGATAATGAGCAGTTCTTC.

This sequence joins TRBV9 and TRBJ2-2; 8 bases align to TRBD2. The CDR3 length is 15 residues. In germline, CDR1 is SGDLS, CDR2 YYNGEE. The ends lost 0 bases at V and 4 bases at J; junction bases unmatched: 2. CDR3 loop: CASSVGTSPTGELFF. In DNA, the CDR3 is TGTGCCAGCAGCGTAGGGACTAGCCCCACCGGGGAGCTGTTTTTT.

The V and J genes are TRBV4-1 and TRBJ2-2; D assignment may be TRBD1 or TRBD2 (6 bases each). This CDR3 is built from 17 residues. V lost 4 bases and J lost 3, with 18 bases in between. Germline V lookup: CDR1 MGHRA, CDR2 YSYEKL. The CDR3 bases are TGCGCCAGCAGCCCCCACGCACGGGGGCGCGACACCGGGGAGCTGTTTTTT. Translated, it gives CASSPHARGRDTGELFF.

V usage is TRBV28 and J usage is TRBJ1-2; possibly TRBD1 for D (5 bases). CDR3 size: 14 residues. Trimming left V 1 base short and J 5 bases short, with 11 bases between. CDR1 is MDHEN, CDR2 SYDVKM, per germline. This chain's CDR3 is CASSLLGPQYGYTF. CDR3 DNA: TGTGCCAGCAGTTTATTGGGACCGCAATATGGCTACACCTTC.

V and J are TRBV9 and TRBJ1-1, with D maybe TRBD1 (5 bases). CDR1 is SGDLS and CDR2 is YYNGEE in the germline V gene. CDR3 size: 16 residues. V lost 0 bases and J 5 bases, leaving 17 bases between the germline ends. CDR3 loop: CASSVDLRGAGTEAFF. The CDR3 nucleotides are TGTGCCAGCAGCGTAGACCTCCGAGGGGCAGGGACTGAAGCTTTCTTT.

The rearrangement uses TRBV27 and TRBJ2-1; 8 bases map to TRBD2. The CDR3 sequence is 15 residues long. The germline V gene encodes CDR1 MNHEY and CDR2 SMNVEV (reference sequence). Unmatched junction bases numbered 9, after V lost 4 bases and J lost 7 bases. CDR3 amino acids: CASSSGTRRSNEQFF. CDR3 coding DNA: TGTGCCAGCAGTTCCGGGACTAGAAGGAGTAATGAGCAGTTCTTC.

The rearrangement links TRBV7-7 to TRBJ2-3; TRBD2 might be the D (6 bases). V lost 5 bases and J lost 3, with 9 bases in between. The CDR3 runs to 13 residues. Germline values: CDR1 SSHAT, CDR2 FNYEAQ (reference sequence). CDR3: CASSGRETDTQYF. DNA for the CDR3: TGTGCCAGCAGCGGCCGGGAGACAGATACGCAGTATTTT.

A single count supports this clone. This chain links TRBV11-1 with TRBJ1-3; D might be TRBD1 (5 bases). Germline V gene data show CDR1 as SGHAT and CDR2 as FQDESV (reference sequence). This CDR3 has 15 amino acids. V was cut by 8 bases and J by 0 bases, with 14 bases left in between. CDR3 sequence: CASPPGGDSGNTIYF. The CDR3 DNA reads TGTGCCAGCCCCCCGGGGGGGGACTCTGGAAACACCATATATTTT.

The V and J genes are TRBV5-6 and TRBJ1-2; TRBD1 is a possible D gene (5 bases). The CDR3 contains 13 residues. V gave up 2 bases and J gave up 2 bases, with 7 bases separating them. CDR1 and CDR2 from the germline V gene are SGHDT and YYEEEE. The CDR3 region is CASSLNRNYGYTF. DNA for the CDR3: TGTGCCAGCAGCTTAAACAGGAACTATGGCTACACCTTC.

This clone appeared a single time. The chain employs TRBV6-5 and TRBJ1-6; a possible D gene is TRBD1 (5 bases). This CDR3 contains 13 residues. V was cut by 5 bases and J by 8 bases, with 10 bases left in between. CDR1 is MNHEY and CDR2 is SVGAGI in the germline V gene. The CDR3 protein is CASSMGPHSPLHF. The CDR3 nucleotides are TGTGCCAGCAGTATGGGACCACATTCACCCCTCCACTTT.

This chain joins TRBV12-3 or TRBV12-4 and TRBJ2-5, with 8 bases that match TRBD1. This CDR3 is 13 amino acids long. The V gene end was trimmed by 6 bases and the J gene end by 4 bases; junction bases not matched to a gene: 4. CDR3 residues: CASRTGGGETQYF. The CDR3 bases are TGTGCCAGCAGAACAGGGGGAGGAGAGACCCAGTACTTC.

Only one count was recorded for this clone. The gene calls are TRBV27 and TRBJ1-5, with D perhaps TRBD1 (5 bases). The CDR3 loop spans 15 amino acids. Looked up from germline, CDR1 is MNHEY and CDR2 is SMNVEV (reference sequence). Trimming took off 6 bases at V and 0 bases at J, with 12 bases between the two ends. The CDR3 here is CASRGARASNQPQHF. CDR3 in DNA: TGTGCCAGCAGAGGGGCGAGGGCTAGCAATCAGCCCCAGCATTTT.

This clone came up a few times. CDR3 nucleotide sequence: TGTGCCAGCACTCCGGGGGGGCTTACTGGGGCCAACGTCCTGACTTTC. Protein: CASTPGGLTGANVLTF. The chain combines TRBV9 with TRBJ2-6; TRBD2 agrees at 8 bases. CDR3 size: 16 residues. Trimming removed 6 bases from V and 2 bases from J; junction bases left unmatched: 7. Germline loops: CDR1 SGDLS, CDR2 YYNGEE. The variable domain in full, with the rest retrieved from reference TRBV9 and TRBJ2-6, is DSGVTQTPKHLITATGQRVTLRCSPRSGDLSVYWYQQSLDQGLQFLIQYYNGEERAKGNILERFSAQQFPDLHSELNLSSLELGDSALYFCASTPGGLTGANVLTFGAGSRLTVL.

This chain uses TRBV19 with TRBJ2-2, with 8 nucleotides matching TRBD1. Germline V lookup: CDR1 LNHDA, CDR2 SQIVND (reference sequence). The CDR3 extends over 15 amino acids. With 7 bases clipped from V and 4 bases from J, the junction kept 8 bases outside the gene matches. The DNA of the CDR3 is TGTGCCAGTAAAAGCGGACAGGGATTCACCGGGGAGCTGTTTTTT. It encodes CASKSGQGFTGELFF.

This clone was detected only once. The chain uses TRBV19 and TRBJ1-6; D might be TRBD1 (5 bases). The CDR3 runs to 14 residues. Deletions cut 3 bases from V and 7 bases from J, with 10 bases between. Germline values: CDR1 LNHDA, CDR2 SQIVND (reference sequence). CDR3 bases: TGTGCCAGTAGTATTCCGGGGGAGAATTCACCCCTCCACTTT. Translating it yields CASSIPGENSPLHF.

This sequence joins TRBV27 and TRBJ2-5; TRBD1 agrees at 10 bases. Germline lookup yields CDR1 MNHEY and CDR2 SMNVEV (reference sequence). The CDR3 has 13 amino acids. V was clipped by 7 bases and J by 5 bases; unmatched bases: 4. The CDR3 bases are TGTGCCAGCAACCCGGGACAGGGGGAGACCCAGTACTTC. Its protein is CASNPGQGETQYF.

V gene TRBV2 combines with J gene TRBJ2-3, with unresolved D. The germline gives CDR1 SNHLY, CDR2 FYNNEI. The germline V and J ends were trimmed by 3 bases and 0 bases, with 7 bases remaining between them. There are 14 residues in the CDR3. The CDR3 region is CASSEVLSTDTQYF. In nucleotides, the CDR3 is TGTGCCAGCAGTGAGGTCCTAAGCACAGATACGCAGTATTTT.